This entry concerns a single TCR beta chain. The entry originates in a study of blood T cell repertoires in COVID-19. Looking at the study overall: T cells, B-cell-depleted T cells, or PBMCs provided the cDNA or gDNA that served as material.

Clones were read by immunoSEQ multiplex PCR, and TCRdb kept only the in-frame ones, dropping some. The data contain tens of thousands of clones, 65% to 90% of them singletons. This CDR3 has 15 residues. CDR1 is SEHNR, CDR2 FQNEAQ, per germline (reference sequence). V lost 0 bases to trimming and J lost 5 bases; unmatched junction nucleotides: 6. This rearrangement joins TRBV7-9 to TRBJ1-2, with 7 bases matching TRBD1. The sample consisted of peripheral blood. This clonotype was sampled from a man between 60 and 75 years old with acute or convalescent COVID-19. CDR3 loop: CASSLAEGAKYGYTF. In DNA form, the CDR3 reads TGTGCCAGCAGCTTAGCGGAGGGGGCAAAGTATGGCTACACCTTC.